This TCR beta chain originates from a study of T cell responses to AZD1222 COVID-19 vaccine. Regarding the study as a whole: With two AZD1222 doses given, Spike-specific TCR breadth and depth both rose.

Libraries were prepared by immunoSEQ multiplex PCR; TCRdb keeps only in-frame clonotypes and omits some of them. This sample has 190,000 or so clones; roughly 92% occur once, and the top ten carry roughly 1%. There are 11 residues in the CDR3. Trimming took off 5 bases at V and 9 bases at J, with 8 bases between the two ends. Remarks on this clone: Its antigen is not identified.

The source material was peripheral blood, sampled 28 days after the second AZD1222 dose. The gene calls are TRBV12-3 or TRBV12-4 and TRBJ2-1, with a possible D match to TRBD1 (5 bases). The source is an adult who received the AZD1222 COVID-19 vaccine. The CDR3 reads CASSRGVEQFF. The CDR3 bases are TGTGCCAGCAGTAGGGGTGTTGAGCAGTTCTTC.